A selection of T cell receptor beta chains follows, all from one sample in a study of T cell responses to AZD1222 COVID-19 vaccine. This table comes from immunoSEQ multiplex PCR, and its TCRdb copy is limited to in-frame clones, with some not included. Of 250,000 or so clones in the sample, 93% were seen once. The sequencing used peripheral blood, collected on day 0 of AZD1222 vaccination. The receptors originated from an adult in good health. CDR3s include the opening cysteine and the closing phenylalanine or tryptophan. Fields, in order: V gene, D gene, J gene, clone size, CDR3 DNA, CDR3 protein. D genes are given only for firm matches. Where a row states a size, it is once, few, many or the class of an expanded clone; other rows omit it.

TRBV6-4	NA	TRBJ1-1	NA	TGTGCCAACACAGGGACTGAAGCTTTCTTT	CANTGTEAFF
TRBV10-3	NA	TRBJ2-3	NA	TGTGCCATCAGTCAGGGAGATACGCAGTATTTT	CAISQGDTQYF
TRBV9	TRBD1	TRBJ1-1	NA	TGTGCCAGCAGCGGGTACAGGGGAAGCGAAGCTTTCTTT	CASSGYRGSEAFF
TRBV5-1	NA	TRBJ2-7	once	TGCGCCAGCAGCCAGGGACTCAACTACGAGCAGTACTTC	CASSQGLNYEQYF
TRBV7-2	NA	TRBJ1-4	NA	TGTGCCAGCAGCTTAATGGGGGCGCGGGCTAATGAAAAACTGTTTTTT	CASSLMGARANEKLFF
TRBV2	TRBD2	TRBJ2-3	NA	TGTGCCAGCAGTGATCGGCGGGGGGTTGTGGATACGCAGTATTTT	CASSDRRGVVDTQYF
TRBV10-3	TRBD1	TRBJ1-4	NA	TGTGCCATCAGTGAGTCGCGAAGGGGGCCTTCCTTATCAACTAATGAAAAACTGTTTTTT	CAISESRRGPSLSTNEKLFF
TRBV9	NA	TRBJ1-2	NA	TGTGCCAGCAGCACTCCGAGGGATGGCTACACCTTC	CASSTPRDGYTF
TRBV28	NA	TRBJ2-3	NA	TGTGCCAGCAGCCAGTCCGGGACGAGGGCGAGGTCCACAGATACGCAGTATTTT	CASSQSGTRARSTDTQYF
TRBV20-1	NA	TRBJ2-5	NA	TGCAATGTGGGCAATCGGGAGACCCAGTACTTC	CNVGNRETQYF
TRBV10-3	TRBD2	TRBJ2-3	NA	TGTGCCTCCTCCCCCGGACTAGCGGGAGTAGATACGCAGTATTTT	CASSPGLAGVDTQYF
TRBV12-3/TRBV12-4	NA	TRBJ1-1	NA	TGTGCCAGCAGAGCGGACGGTAACACTGAAGCTTTCTTT	CASRADGNTEAFF
TRBV12-3/TRBV12-4	NA	TRBJ1-5	once	TGTGCCAGCAGTCCTTCAGTGGGTCAGCCCCAGCATTTT	CASSPSVGQPQHF
TRBV25-1	NA	TRBJ1-2	NA	TGTGCCAGCAGTGAGACGCAGAAGAACTATGGCTACACCTTC	CASSETQKNYGYTF
TRBV28	NA	TRBJ1-1	NA	TGTGCCAGCAGTTTAAGGGGGGTTGCGCACACTGAAGCTTTCTTT	CASSLRGVAHTEAFF
TRBV18	NA	TRBJ2-5	NA	TGTGCCAGCTCACCACGGTTGGAGACCCAGTACTTC	CASSPRLETQYF
TRBV4-3	TRBD2	TRBJ2-1	NA	TGCGCCAGCAGCCAAGATGCAGCGGGAGGAAACAATGAGCAGTTCTTC	CASSQDAAGGNNEQFF
TRBV10-3	NA	TRBJ2-3	NA	TGTGCCGTGGGGGCGTCTAGCACAGATACGCAGTATTTT	CAVGASSTDTQYF
TRBV4-1	NA	TRBJ1-5	NA	TGCGCCAGCAGCCAAGGGGAGACTCAGCCCCAGCATTTT	CASSQGETQPQHF
TRBV24-1	TRBD2	TRBJ2-1	NA	TGTGCCACCAGTACTAGCGGGGCGAGCTCCTACAATGAGCAGTTCTTC	CATSTSGASSYNEQFF
TRBV7-6	TRBD1	TRBJ1-4	NA	TGTGCCAGCAGCTTAGGGACAGGGGTTTCTAATGAAAAACTGTTTTTT	CASSLGTGVSNEKLFF
TRBV7-9	NA	TRBJ2-7	NA	TGTGCCAGCAGCTTAATTCAGGGACCCTACGAGCAGTACTTC	CASSLIQGPYEQYF
TRBV29-1	NA	TRBJ1-1	NA	TGCAGCGTTGAGGCGGGGGGGGTGTCCACGAACACTGAAGCTTTCTTT	CSVEAGGVSTNTEAFF
TRBV9	NA	TRBJ2-1	NA	TGTGCCAGCAGCCCCACCCCCTCCCGCAATGAGCAGTTCTTC	CASSPTPSRNEQFF
TRBV28	TRBD1	TRBJ2-7	NA	TGTGCCAGCAGTTCCCGGGACAGGGGGCTATACGAGCAGTACTTC	CASSSRDRGLYEQYF
TRBV5-4	TRBD2	TRBJ2-1	few	TGTGCCAGCACTCCTACTAGCGGGGAGCAGTTCTTC	CASTPTSGEQFF
TRBV3-1/TRBV3-2	NA	TRBJ2-7	NA	TGTGCCAGCAGCCAAGGGTACTACGAGCAGTACTTC	CASSQGYYEQYF
TRBV12-3/TRBV12-4	NA	TRBJ2-7	NA	TGTGCCAGCAGTTTAGCGCGGGGTTACGAGCAGTACTTC	CASSLARGYEQYF
TRBV6-6	NA	TRBJ2-6	once	TGTGCCAGCCTGGGGACGGCCTCTGGGGCCAACGTCCTGACTTTC	CASLGTASGANVLTF
TRBV5-1	NA	TRBJ2-7	NA	TGCGCCAGCAGCTTGGGGGCAGGTCCTTTTGGGCGCTACGAGCAGTACTTC	CASSLGAGPFGRYEQYF
TRBV6-5	TRBD1	TRBJ2-7	NA	TGTGCCAGCAGTTACTCCGCAGGGGGCGTTTACGAGCAGTACTTC	CASSYSAGGVYEQYF
TRBV29-1	TRBD1	TRBJ1-4	NA	TGCAGCGTTGGGGTGACAGGGTGGAATGAAAAACTGTTTTTT	CSVGVTGWNEKLFF
TRBV6-1	NA	TRBJ1-1	NA	TGTGCCAGCAGTGAAGTTGTAACGAACACTGAAGCTTTCTTT	CASSEVVTNTEAFF
TRBV7-2	NA	TRBJ2-7	NA	TGTGCCAGCAGCTTATTTCAGGGCTCCTACGAGCAGTACTTC	CASSLFQGSYEQYF
TRBV7-9	NA	TRBJ1-2	NA	TGTGCCAGCACCGGAGGGGATGGCTACACCTTC	CASTGGDGYTF
TRBV24-1	TRBD2	TRBJ2-5	NA	TGTGCCACCAGTGACCCTCTTGACTGGAGCGGGGGGGAGACCCAGTACTTC	CATSDPLDWSGGETQYF
TRBV2	NA	TRBJ1-2	NA	TGTGCCAGCAGTCAAGATATTAACTATGGCTACACCTTC	CASSQDINYGYTF
TRBV23-1	NA	TRBJ2-7	NA	TGCGCCAGCAGTCAAGGACAGTCCCGTGCCCACGAGCAGTACTTC	CASSQGQSRAHEQYF
TRBV12-3/TRBV12-4	NA	TRBJ1-5	NA	TGTGCCAGCAGCTCGGGACGGAGGGTGCCCCAGCATTTT	CASSSGRRVPQHF
TRBV19	NA	TRBJ1-1	once	TGTGCCAGTAGTTACGGGGGGGCAGCGACTGAAGCTTTCTTT	CASSYGGAATEAFF
TRBV4-1	NA	TRBJ1-5	NA	TGCGCCAGCAGCCAAGTAGTAGGCAGGGGTGGGAATCAGCCCCAGCATTTT	CASSQVVGRGGNQPQHF
TRBV28	NA	TRBJ2-7	NA	TGTGCCAGCAGTGACCGGGACTGGGTCTACGAGCAGTACTTC	CASSDRDWVYEQYF
TRBV11-2	NA	TRBJ2-3	NA	TGTGCCAGCTCTTCCGATAGCTGGGATACGCAGTATTTT	CASSSDSWDTQYF
TRBV5-1	NA	TRBJ2-1	NA	TGCGCCAGCAGCTTGGACCCCGGACAGTACAATGAGCAGTTCTTC	CASSLDPGQYNEQFF
TRBV3-1/TRBV3-2	NA	TRBJ2-5	NA	TGTGCCAGCAGCCAAGTTCAATTGGAGACCCAGTACTTC	CASSQVQLETQYF
TRBV24-1	TRBD2	TRBJ2-1	NA	TGTGCCACCAGTGATTTGGGGACTAGCGGGGGAAGCTCCTACAATGAGCAGTTCTTC	CATSDLGTSGGSSYNEQFF
TRBV15	NA	TRBJ2-1	NA	TGTGCCACCAGCAGGACAGTTAGGGATGAGCAGTTCTTC	CATSRTVRDEQFF
TRBV24-1	TRBD1	TRBJ1-2	few	TGTGCCACCAGTGGTACAGGGGGCGGCTACACCTTC	CATSGTGGGYTF
TRBV7-8	NA	TRBJ1-2	NA	TGTGCCAGCAGCTTAGGAATACGGGTGAACTATGGCTACACCTTC	CASSLGIRVNYGYTF
TRBV7-2	NA	TRBJ2-3	NA	TGTGCCAGCAGCCTACAAGGACGGGGGAACACAGATACGCAGTATTTT	CASSLQGRGNTDTQYF